The 5 T cell receptor beta chains given below trace back to one sample, sequenced in a study of cytomegalovirus exposure and HLA in healthy donors. It was with 60 Vbeta and 13 Jbeta primers that the PCR ran. The repertoire was sequenced with immunoSEQ multiplex PCR; TCRdb's copy has only in-frame clones and lacks some. The sample has about 170,000 clones, 60% to 80% seen once; the top ten hold under 8%. Sequenced material: PBMCs. The origin of the receptors is a man in his forties in good health and CMV-seropositive.

This sequence joins TRBV5-8 and TRBJ1-4; no definite D call. This CDR3 contains 15 residues. Germline CDR1 and CDR2: SGHTS and YDEGEE. With 0 bases removed from V and 5 bases from J, the gap between germline ends came to 11 bases. The CDR3 sequence: CASSLDTGENEKLFF. CDR3 nucleotides: TGTGCCAGCAGCTTGGATACGGGTGAAAATGAAAAACTGTTTTTT.

The chain has TRBV5-6 and TRBJ1-3; 9 bases map to TRBD1. V shed 5 bases and J 0 bases; nucleotides not matched to a gene: 6. The germline V gene has CDR1 SGHDT and CDR2 YYEEEE. The CDR3 contains 16 residues. The CDR3 loop reads CASSQQGAFSGNTIYF. In DNA, the CDR3 is TGTGCCAGCAGTCAACAGGGGGCCTTCTCTGGAAACACCATATATTTT. Supplemented by reference TRBV5-6 and TRBJ1-3, the full variable domain reads DAGVTQSPTHLIKTRGQQVTLRCSPKSGHDTVSWYQQALGQGPQFIFQYYEEEERQRGNFPDRFSGHQFPNYSSELNVNALLLGDSALYLCASSQQGAFSGNTIYFGEGSWLTVV.

The rearrangement links TRBV27 to TRBJ2-7, with 7 bases matching TRBD2. CDR1 is MNHEY, CDR2 SMNVEV, per germline (reference sequence). There are 16 residues in the CDR3. J lost 6 bases, V lost 7 bases, and 18 bases had no gene match. The CDR3 here is CASKGWGGSQVLEQYF. Here the CDR3 DNA reads TGTGCCAGCAAGGGGTGGGGAGGGAGTCAAGTTCTCGAGCAGTACTTC.

The CDR3 region is CASSEVAGWNEQFF. The CDR3 DNA sequence: TGCGCCAGCAGTGAGGTGGCGGGATGGAACGAGCAGTTCTTC. This chain uses TRBV10-2 with TRBJ2-1; tentative D call: TRBD2 (6 bases). The CDR3 is 14 amino acids. Germline CDR1 is WSHSY and CDR2 is SAAADI. Trimming left V 2 bases short and J 10 bases short, with 15 bases between.

The chain joins TRBV28 to TRBJ1-2, with 8 nucleotides matching TRBD1. The CDR3 consists of 14 residues. Germline CDR1 is MDHEN and CDR2 is SYDVKM. Unmatched junction bases numbered 4, after V lost 3 bases and J lost 4 bases. The CDR3 DNA sequence: TGTGCCAGCAGTTTGGGCACAGGGGGCTATGGCTACACCTTC. This translates into CASSLGTGGYGYTF.